Presented here are 22 T cell receptor beta chains from one specimen sequenced in a study of blood T cell repertoires in COVID-19. Generated by immunoSEQ multiplex PCR, the TCRdb table keeps only in-frame clones and is missing some. The table lists tens of thousands of clones, about nine tenths of them singletons. Material for sequencing was peripheral blood. These receptors all stem from a human donor with acute or convalescent COVID-19. The donor label of this sample is uncertain.

The chain carries TRBV29-1 and TRBJ1-2; TRBD1 aligns across 7 bases. Trimming cost V 7 bases and J 7 bases; bases outside gene matches: 12. The CDR3 contains 13 residues. From germline, CDR1 is SQVTM and CDR2 ANQGSEA. The CDR3 sequence: CSAGPQGPGGYTF. Written as DNA, the CDR3 is TGCAGCGCCGGACCACAGGGGCCTGGTGGCTACACCTTC.

The gene calls are TRBV5-1 and TRBJ2-5, with a tentative D call TRBD2 (5 bases). The CDR3 sequence is 15 residues long. Germline V CDR1 and CDR2: SGHRS, YFSETQ. The ends were cut back, 4 bases at V and 3 bases at J, with 16 bases in the middle. DNA for the CDR3: TGCGCCAGCAGCCCCGAGACGGGGATAAAAGAGACCCAGTACTTC. Translation: CASSPETGIKETQYF.

The chain uses TRBV5-1 and TRBJ1-5; tentatively, D is TRBD1 (6 bases). The CDR3 runs 14 residues. Germline CDR1 and CDR2: SGHRS and YFSETQ. Trimming cost V 3 bases and J 0 bases, with 7 bases left between them. Written as DNA, the CDR3 is TGCGCCAGCAGCTCAGGGGATAGCAATCAGCCCCAGCATTTT. This gives the protein CASSSGDSNQPQHF.

The V and J genes are TRBV6-1 and TRBJ1-1; tentatively, D is TRBD1 (6 bases). Trimming removed 1 base from V and 5 bases from J, with 14 bases in between. The CDR3 totals 15 residues. Germline loops: CDR1 MNHNS, CDR2 SASEGT. DNA for the CDR3: TGTGCCAGCAGTGAAGGCCCAGGGGTGGGTACTGAAGCTTTCTTT. Translated: CASSEGPGVGTEAFF.

This clone was seen a few times. CDR3 sequence reads: CASRARAGRWETQYF. The CDR3 nucleotides are TGTGCCAGCAGGGCCAGAGCGGGGAGGTGGGAGACCCAGTACTTC. The chain couples TRBV7-8 to TRBJ2-5, with TRBD2 matching over 7 bases. The J segment lost 5 bases and the V segment lost 6 bases, leaving 12 bases of the junction unmatched. The CDR3 is 15 residues long. Germline V gene data show CDR1 as SGHVS and CDR2 as FQNEAQ.

This clone was seen once. The V and J genes are TRBV6-2 or TRBV6-3 and TRBJ2-1, with D possibly matching TRBD2 (6 bases). The germline gives CDR1 MNHEY, CDR2 SVGEGT. Between the trimmed V and J ends, which lost 5 bases and 0 bases, there was a span of 11 bases. The CDR3 is 15 residues long. DNA of the CDR3: TGTGCCAGCAGTAAACGGGGGATCTCCTACAATGAGCAGTTCTTC. It specifies CASSKRGISYNEQFF.

The CDR3 DNA sequence: TGTGCCAGCTCACCTCTAGCGGGGGCCGTCTCCTACAATGAGCAGTTCTTC. This codes for CASSPLAGAVSYNEQFF. The rearrangement links TRBV18 to TRBJ2-1; 10 positions match TRBD2. Germline CDR1 is KGHSH and CDR2 is LQKENI. The J segment lost 0 bases and the V segment lost 3 bases, leaving 5 bases of the junction unmatched. This CDR3 is 17 amino acids long.

The chain uses TRBV19 and TRBJ2-2; 7 nucleotides agree with TRBD1. The CDR3 totals 15 residues. CDR1 is LNHDA, CDR2 SQIVND, per germline (reference sequence). V shed 2 bases, J shed 9 bases, and the junction held 9 bases outside the gene matches. The CDR3 is CASSIRRTGDRELFF. CDR3 bases: TGTGCCAGTAGTATACGGAGAACAGGGGACCGGGAGCTGTTTTTT. Filled out from reference TRBV19 and TRBJ2-2, the complete variable domain reads DGGITQSPKYLFRKEGQNVTLSCEQNLNHDAMYWYRQDPGQGLRLIYYSQIVNDFQKGDIAEGYSVSREKKESFPLTVTSAQKNPTAFYLCASSIRRTGDRELFFGEGSRLTVL.

This rearrangement joins TRBV5-1 to TRBJ1-3, with 8 bases that match TRBD1. V trimming: 0 bases; J trimming: 4 bases; junction bases outside the gene matches: 3. There are 15 residues in the CDR3. The germline V gene encodes CDR1 SGHRS and CDR2 YFSETQ. CDR3 region: CASSLETGDGNTIYF. In nucleotides, the CDR3 is TGCGCCAGCAGCTTGGAGACAGGGGACGGAAACACCATATATTTT.

The sample holds a few counts of this clone. The chain uses TRBV19 and TRBJ2-4; D unclear. Between the trimmed V and J ends, which lost 1 base and 12 bases, there was a span of 10 bases. The CDR3 sequence is 12 residues long. Germline CDR1 reads LNHDA; CDR2 reads SQIVND (reference sequence). The CDR3 bases are TGTGCCAGTAGTATAGGTGGGCATTCTCAGTACTTC. Its protein product is CASSIGGHSQYF. The full variable domain, rest sourced from reference TRBV19 and TRBJ2-4, is DGGITQSPKYLFRKEGQNVTLSCEQNLNHDAMYWYRQDPGQGLRLIYYSQIVNDFQKGDIAEGYSVSREKKESFPLTVTSAQKNPTAFYLCASSIGGHSQYFGAGTRLSVL.

The chain recombines TRBV11-2 with TRBJ2-3; TRBD1 matches 7 bases. The CDR3 runs to 15 residues. Trimming at V came to 2 bases and at J to 4 bases, leaving 6 bases not matched to a gene. The germline CDR1 and CDR2 sequences are SGHAT and FQNNGV. CDR3 protein: CASSLRGRTADTQYF. The CDR3 DNA sequence: TGTGCCAGCAGCTTAAGGGGGCGCACCGCAGATACGCAGTATTTT.

This chain uses TRBV19 with TRBJ2-7; a weak D match, TRBD2 (6 bases). The CDR3 contains 15 residues. Trimming took 3 bases from V and 0 from J, leaving 12 bases between them. The germline CDR1 and CDR2 sequences are LNHDA and SQIVND (reference sequence). CDR3 nucleotides: TGTGCCAGTAGTATTGTTCGGGGGAGCTCCTACGAGCAGTACTTC. The encoded protein is CASSIVRGSSYEQYF.

This clone appeared a single time. The chain uses TRBV19 and TRBJ2-1; TRBD1 agrees at 7 bases. Germline V gene lookup returns CDR1 LNHDA and CDR2 SQIVND (reference sequence). The CDR3 is made up of 15 amino acids. V gave up 6 bases and J gave up 8 bases; unmatched junction bases: 13. CDR3 loop: CASSRPDRVSDEQFF. The CDR3 bases are TGTGCCAGTAGCCGCCCCGACAGGGTGAGCGATGAGCAGTTCTTC.

This clone was seen more than once but under ten times. The J gene is TRBJ1-5, the V gene TRBV6-1; possibly TRBD1 for D (5 bases). Germline CDR1 and CDR2: MNHNS and SASEGT. Trimming removed 4 bases at V and 0 bases at J, with 13 bases between. This CDR3 has 16 residues. Written as DNA, the CDR3 is TGTGCCAGCAGTGCCAGGGTCTACAATAGCAATCAGCCCCAGCATTTT. Residues: CASSARVYNSNQPQHF.

The gene calls are TRBV6-5 and TRBJ1-1, with TRBD1 as a possible D gene (5 bases). Germline values: CDR1 MNHEY, CDR2 SVGAGI. The CDR3 is 12 residues long. V dropped 9 bases and J dropped 2 bases, with 10 bases sitting between them. In DNA, the CDR3 is TGTGCCAGTAAGACAGTTAACACTGAAGCTTTCTTT. Translation: CASKTVNTEAFF.

This chain connects TRBV7-3 to TRBJ2-2; D ambiguous. CDR1 SGHTA and CDR2 FQGTGA come from the germline V gene. The V and J ends lost 2 bases and 6 bases respectively, with 7 bases between them. The CDR3 totals 13 residues. The CDR3 here is CASSLLASGELFF. The CDR3 nucleotides read TGTGCCAGCAGCTTATTGGCTTCCGGGGAGCTGTTTTTT.

The chain combines TRBV21-1 with TRBJ1-1; the D call of TRBD1 is as the table states it, not checked on the DNA. TRBV21-1 is flagged as a pseudogene. CDR3 length equals 16 residues. CDR3 DNA: TGTGCCAGCAGCACGGGACAGGGGGCAGGCGACACTGAAGCTTTCTTT. Its protein is CASSTGQGAGDTEAFF.

CDR3 sequence reads: CASSLGTGRTDTQYF. CDR3 nucleotides: TGCGCCAGCAGCCTCGGGACAGGGCGCACAGATACGCAGTATTTT. This chain links TRBV5-1 with TRBJ2-3; 9 positions match TRBD1. The germline CDR1 and CDR2 sequences are SGHRS and YFSETQ. CDR3 length: 15 amino acids. With V trimmed by 4 bases and J by 1 base, 4 bases remained unmatched.

This rearrangement joins TRBV19 to TRBJ1-2; 8 nucleotides match TRBD1. This CDR3 comprises 14 residues. V lost 7 bases to trimming and J lost 5 bases; unmatched junction nucleotides: 9. Germline CDR1 reads LNHDA; CDR2 reads SQIVND (reference sequence). Written as DNA, the CDR3 is TGTGCCAGTACCCGAGGACAGGGAGGATATGGCTACACCTTC. Translating gives CASTRGQGGYGYTF.

This clone came up a few times. The chain combines TRBV6-5 with TRBJ2-7; the D gene is possibly TRBD1 (6 bases). The CDR3 totals 12 residues. The V gene's germline CDR1 is MNHEY and CDR2 SVGAGI. V dropped 6 bases and J dropped 2 bases, with 8 bases sitting between them. The CDR3 is CASRDSPYEQYF. In DNA, the CDR3 is TGTGCCAGCAGGGACAGTCCCTACGAGCAGTACTTC.

The chain employs TRBV15 and TRBJ1-2; D call uncertain. The CDR3 has 17 residues. Looked up from germline, CDR1 is LNHNV and CDR2 is YYDKDF (reference sequence). Between the trimmed V and J ends, which lost 0 bases and 1 base, there was a span of 15 bases. The CDR3 DNA is TGTGCCACCAGCAGAGACACTTTGGAGCCTATTAACTATGGCTACACCTTC. Encoded protein: CATSRDTLEPINYGYTF.

The chain recombines TRBV5-4 with TRBJ2-7; TRBD1 agrees at 8 bases. CDR1 is SGHNT, CDR2 YYREEE, per germline (reference sequence). This CDR3 is built from 14 residues. With 4 bases clipped from V and 2 bases from J, the junction kept 5 bases outside the gene matches. The CDR3 loop reads CASSRQGQAYEQYV. CDR3 nucleotides: TGTGCCAGCAGCAGACAGGGACAGGCCTACGAGCAGTACGTC.